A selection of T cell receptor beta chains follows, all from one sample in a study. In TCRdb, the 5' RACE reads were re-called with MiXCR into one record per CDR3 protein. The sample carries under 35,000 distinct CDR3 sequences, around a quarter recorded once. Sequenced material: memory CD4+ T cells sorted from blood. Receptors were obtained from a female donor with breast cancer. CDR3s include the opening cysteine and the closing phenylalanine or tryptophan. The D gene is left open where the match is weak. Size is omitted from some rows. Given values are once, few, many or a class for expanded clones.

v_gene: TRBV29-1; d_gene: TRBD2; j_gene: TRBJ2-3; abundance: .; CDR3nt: TGCAGCGTTGAAGAATGGACTAGCGGCCCAGATACGCAGTATTTT; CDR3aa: CSVEEWTSGPDTQYF
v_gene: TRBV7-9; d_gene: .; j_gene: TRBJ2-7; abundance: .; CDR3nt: TGTGCCAGCAGCTTAGAGGGGGACTCCTACGAGCAGTACTTC; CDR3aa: CASSLEGDSYEQYF
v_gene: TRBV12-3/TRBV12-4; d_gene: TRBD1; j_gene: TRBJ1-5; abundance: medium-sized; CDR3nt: TGTGCCAGCAGCTGGACAGGGAGAAGTCAGCCCCAGCATTTT; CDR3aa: CASSWTGRSQPQHF
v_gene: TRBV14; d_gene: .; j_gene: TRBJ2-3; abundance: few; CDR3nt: TGTGCCAGCAGTCATCTCATTGGCACAGATACGCAGTATTTT; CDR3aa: CASSHLIGTDTQYF
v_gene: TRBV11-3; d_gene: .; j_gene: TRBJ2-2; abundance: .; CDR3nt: TGTGCCAGCAGCGAATTCGACACCGGGGAGCTGTTTTTT; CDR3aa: CASSEFDTGELFF
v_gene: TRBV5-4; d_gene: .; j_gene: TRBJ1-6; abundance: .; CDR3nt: TGTGCCAGCGGCTTTCAGGGGATGAATTCACCCCTCCACTTT; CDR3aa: CASGFQGMNSPLHF
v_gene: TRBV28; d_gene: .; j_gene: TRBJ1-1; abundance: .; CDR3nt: TGTGCCAGCAGTTATGGAGAGAACACTGAAGCTTTCTTT; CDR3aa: CASSYGENTEAFF
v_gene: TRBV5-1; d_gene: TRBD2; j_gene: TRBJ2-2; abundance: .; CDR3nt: TGCGCCAGCAGGGCGACTAGCTTGGAGACCGGGGAGCTGTTTTTT; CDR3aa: CASRATSLETGELFF
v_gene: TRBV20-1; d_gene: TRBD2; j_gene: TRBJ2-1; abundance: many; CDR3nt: TGCAGTGCTAGAGATCTGGTCAGCGGGAGTAGCCGGAATGAGCAGTTCTTC; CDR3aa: CSARDLVSGSSRNEQFF
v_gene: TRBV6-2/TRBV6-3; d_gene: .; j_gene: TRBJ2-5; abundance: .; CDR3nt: TGTGCCGGCACCCACGTGGACCAAGAGACCCAGTACTTC; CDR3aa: CAGTHVDQETQYF
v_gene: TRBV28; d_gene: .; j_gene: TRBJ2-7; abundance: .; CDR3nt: TGTGCCAGCAGTTTGGCCTCCCTGTGTGCCTACGAGCAGTACTTC; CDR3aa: CASSLASLCAYEQYF
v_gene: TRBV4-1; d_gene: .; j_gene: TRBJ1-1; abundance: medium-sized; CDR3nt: TGCGCCAGCAGTATGAACACTGAAGCTTTCTTT; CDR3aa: CASSMNTEAFF
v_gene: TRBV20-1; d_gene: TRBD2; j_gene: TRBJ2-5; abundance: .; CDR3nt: TGCAGTGCTAGTTGGGAGGGCCTTGAGACCCAGTACTTC; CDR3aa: CSASWEGLETQYF
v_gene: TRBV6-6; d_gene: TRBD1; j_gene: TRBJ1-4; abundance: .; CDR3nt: TGTGCCAGCAGTCTCCGTGACAGGGCAACTAATGAAAAACTGTTTTTT; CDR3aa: CASSLRDRATNEKLFF
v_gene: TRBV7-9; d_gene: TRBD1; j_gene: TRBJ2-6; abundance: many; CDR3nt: TGTGCCAGCAGCTCCCTTCAGGGGGCTGGGGCCAACGTCCTGACTTTC; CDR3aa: CASSSLQGAGANVLTF
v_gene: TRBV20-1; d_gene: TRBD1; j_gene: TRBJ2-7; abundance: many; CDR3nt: TGCAGTGCCCCGGACAGGGGGCGCGAGCAGTACTTC; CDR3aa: CSAPDRGREQYF
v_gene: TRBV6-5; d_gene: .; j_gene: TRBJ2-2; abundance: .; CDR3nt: TGTGCCAGCAGTTACACAGACACCGGGGAGCTGTCTTTT; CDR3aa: CASSYTDTGELSF
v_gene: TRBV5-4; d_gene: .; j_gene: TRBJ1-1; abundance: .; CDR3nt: TGCGCCCGGGCGGAAAACACTGAAGCTTTCTTT; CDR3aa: CARAENTEAFF
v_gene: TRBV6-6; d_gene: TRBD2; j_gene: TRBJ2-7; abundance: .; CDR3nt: TGTGCCAGCAGTGTAGCGGGGGATTACGAGCAGTACTTC; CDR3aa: CASSVAGDYEQYF
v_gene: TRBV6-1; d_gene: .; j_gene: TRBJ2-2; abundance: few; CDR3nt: TGTGCCAGCAGACCGAATGCTATGAAAGGCAGGGAGCTGTTTTTT; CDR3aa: CASRPNAMKGRELFF
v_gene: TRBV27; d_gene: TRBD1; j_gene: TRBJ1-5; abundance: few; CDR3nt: TGTACCAGCCCCCGGGACAGGGGTGTTCAGCCCCAGCATTTT; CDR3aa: CTSPRDRGVQPQHF
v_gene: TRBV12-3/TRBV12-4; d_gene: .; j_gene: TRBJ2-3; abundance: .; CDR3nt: TGTGCCAGCAGTTTTTGGGGACCAGATACGCAGTATTTT; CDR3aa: CASSFWGPDTQYF
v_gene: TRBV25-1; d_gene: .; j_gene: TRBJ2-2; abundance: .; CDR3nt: TGTGCCAGCAGTGAATGGGGATCGAACACCGGGGAGCTGTTTTTT; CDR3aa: CASSEWGSNTGELFF
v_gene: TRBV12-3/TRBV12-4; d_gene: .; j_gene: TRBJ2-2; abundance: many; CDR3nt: TGTGCCAGCAGTTTAGGGAGGGCGAACACCGGGGAGCTGTTTTTT; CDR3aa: CASSLGRANTGELFF
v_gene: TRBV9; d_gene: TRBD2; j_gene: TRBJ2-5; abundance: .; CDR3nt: TGTGCCAGCAGCCCCAGTGGCCCGGGGGGAGTAGAGACCCAGTACTTC; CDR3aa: CASSPSGPGGVETQYF
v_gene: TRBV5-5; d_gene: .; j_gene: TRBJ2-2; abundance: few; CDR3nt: TGTGCCAGCACCGAAGACCCGAACACCGGGGAGCTGTTTTTT; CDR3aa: CASTEDPNTGELFF
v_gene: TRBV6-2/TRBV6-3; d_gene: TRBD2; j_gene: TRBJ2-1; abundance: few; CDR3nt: TGTGCCAGCAGTTATGCCACTAGCGGGGCCTACAATGAGCAGTTCTTC; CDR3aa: CASSYATSGAYNEQFF
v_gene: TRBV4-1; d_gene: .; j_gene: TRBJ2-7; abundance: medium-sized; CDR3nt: TGCGCCAGCAGCCAAGATTTTGCCGGGGTAGCCGAGCAGTACTTC; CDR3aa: CASSQDFAGVAEQYF
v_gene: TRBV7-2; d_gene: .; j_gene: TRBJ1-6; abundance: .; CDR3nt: TGTGCCAGCAGCCTAATGTACCACCCTGGAGAGAACCTCCACTTT; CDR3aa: CASSLMYHPGENLHF
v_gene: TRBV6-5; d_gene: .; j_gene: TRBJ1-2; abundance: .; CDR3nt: TGTGCCAGCAGTTACTCGCCCAGGGTTAACTATGGCTACACCTTC; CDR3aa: CASSYSPRVNYGYTF
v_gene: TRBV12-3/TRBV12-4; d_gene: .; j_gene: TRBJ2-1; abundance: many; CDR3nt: TGTGCCAGCAGCCTAAACAGGTGGAATGAGCAGTTCTTC; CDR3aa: CASSLNRWNEQFF